These 27 T cell receptor beta chains share one sample of origin, sequenced in a study of shared clonotypes between healthy human individuals. Profiling relied on immunoSEQ multiplex PCR, and the TCRdb table lists in-frame clones only, not all of them. The table includes over 800,000 clones, approximately 92% detected once. Naive CD8 cells were CD45RO-negative, positively selected for CCR7, excluding terminally differentiated effector memory CD45RA+ cells. Sequenced input: naive CD8+ T cells sorted from blood. The receptors come from a man younger than 45 in good health.

The J gene is TRBJ2-1, the V gene TRBV28, with 11 bases fitting TRBD2. CDR1 and CDR2 from the germline V gene are MDHEN and SYDVKM. V shed 6 bases, J shed 7 bases, and the junction held 8 bases outside the gene matches. The CDR3 is 15 amino acids. CDR3 sequence reads: CASSVTSGRLNEQFF. DNA of the CDR3: TGTGCCAGCAGCGTCACTAGCGGGAGATTAAATGAGCAGTTCTTC.

The gene calls are TRBV6-1 and TRBJ1-5; D is ambiguous. V lost 2 bases to trimming and J lost 2 bases, with 7 bases between them. Germline loops: CDR1 MNHNS, CDR2 SASEGT. The CDR3 runs 14 residues. CDR3 loop: CASSEWVGNQPQHF. DNA of the CDR3: TGTGCCAGCAGTGAATGGGTGGGCAATCAGCCCCAGCATTTT.

V usage is TRBV5-1 and J usage is TRBJ1-2; 7 bases line up with TRBD1. This CDR3 spans 17 amino acids. V lost 1 base and J lost 1; bases outside the gene matches: 10. Germline V gene data show CDR1 as SGHRS and CDR2 as YFSETQ. This chain's CDR3 is CASSLMATGVGNYGYTF. For the CDR3, the DNA is TGCGCCAGCAGCTTGATGGCTACAGGGGTGGGTAACTATGGCTACACCTTC.

The rearrangement uses TRBV6-4 and TRBJ2-7; 12 bases align to TRBD2. The trim removed 5 bases at V and 4 bases at J, leaving 6 bases unmatched. The CDR3 spans 15 residues. CDR1 is MRHNA and CDR2 is SNTAGT in the germline V gene. In DNA, the CDR3 is TGTGCCAGCAGTTACCTAGCGGGAGGGCTTTACGAGCAGTACTTC. Encoded protein: CASSYLAGGLYEQYF.

The gene calls are TRBV13 and TRBJ2-1, with unresolved D. Germline V gene lookup returns CDR1 PRHDT and CDR2 FYEKMQ (reference sequence). This CDR3 is built from 14 residues. The V and J ends lost 3 bases and 8 bases respectively, with 14 bases between them. The CDR3 spells CASSLGGSNYEQFF. The CDR3 region has the DNA TGTGCCAGCAGCTTGGGCGGTAGCAACTATGAGCAGTTCTTC.

The chain couples TRBV5-1 to TRBJ2-1; 9 positions match TRBD1. V lost 0 bases, J lost 8 bases, and 6 bases stayed unmatched. Germline V gene lookup returns CDR1 SGHRS and CDR2 YFSETQ. CDR3 length equals 15 residues. The CDR3 DNA follows: TGCGCCAGCAGCTTGGCCTACAGGGGGCACGATGAGCAGTTCTTC. Its translation is CASSLAYRGHDEQFF.

The CDR3 DNA is TGTGCCAGCAGTCCCCTTCTCGAGACCCAGTACTTC. As protein: CASSPLLETQYF. The rearrangement uses TRBV28 and TRBJ2-5; D unresolved. V lost 5 bases, J lost 5 bases, and 9 bases lay in between. The CDR3 length is 12 residues. Germline-derived CDR1 and CDR2 are MDHEN and SYDVKM.

V gene TRBV7-9 combines with J gene TRBJ2-7; D gene ambiguous. The CDR3 runs 12 residues. Trimming removed 3 bases at V and 5 bases at J, with 8 bases between. CDR1 and CDR2 (germline): SEHNR, FQNEAQ (reference sequence). The CDR3 is CASSFGGHEQYF. The CDR3 DNA is TGTGCCAGCAGCTTTGGTGGGCACGAGCAGTACTTC. The full variable domain, in which reference TRBV7-9 and TRBJ2-7 provide the parts outside the CDR3, is DTGVSQNPRHKITKRGQNVTFRCDPISEHNRLYWYRQTLGQGPEFLTYFQNEAQLEKSRLLSDRFSAERPKGSFSTLEIQRTEQGDSAMYLCASSFGGHEQYFGPGTRLTVT.

V gene TRBV7-9 combines with J gene TRBJ2-2; the D gene is possibly TRBD2 (5 bases). CDR3 length: 14 residues. Trimming stripped 9 bases from V and 4 bases from J, with 15 bases between. CDR1 is SEHNR and CDR2 is FQNEAQ in the germline V gene (reference sequence). CDR3 sequence reads: CASGPRESTGELFF. The CDR3 nucleotides read TGTGCCAGTGGACCACGGGAAAGCACCGGGGAGCTGTTTTTT.

Concerning this clone: Other DNA sequences in the sample encode the same CDR3. The rearrangement joins TRBV27 to TRBJ2-7; perhaps D is TRBD1 or TRBD2 (6 bases each). The CDR3 runs to 13 residues. Germline V gene data show CDR1 as MNHEY and CDR2 as SMNVEV (reference sequence). Trimming took off 2 bases at V and 4 bases at J, with 9 bases between the two ends. The CDR3 sequence: CASSLGGGYEQYF. The CDR3 bases are TGTGCCAGCAGTTTAGGAGGGGGTTACGAGCAGTACTTC.

The V gene is TRBV28, the J gene TRBJ1-3; no definite D call. Per the germline V gene, CDR1 is MDHEN and CDR2 is SYDVKM. Trimming removed 3 bases at V and 4 bases at J, with 16 bases between. There are 16 residues in the CDR3. This chain's CDR3 is CASSFTMSLSGNTIYF. The CDR3 nucleotides are TGTGCCAGCAGTTTTACAATGAGCCTTTCGGGAAACACCATATATTTT.

The chain employs TRBV6-5 and TRBJ2-7, with a weak D call TRBD2 (5 bases). This CDR3 comprises 12 residues. Trimming left V 7 bases short and J 2 bases short, with 9 bases between. Germline-derived CDR1 and CDR2 are MNHEY and SVGAGI. For the CDR3, the DNA is TGTGCCAGCATGGACGGGACCTACGAGCAGTACTTC. It specifies CASMDGTYEQYF.

CDR3 sequence: CASTLGRGAFTDTQYF. The CDR3, as DNA: TGTGCCAGTACCCTTGGCCGGGGGGCCTTCACAGATACGCAGTATTTT. The chain is built from TRBV19 and TRBJ2-3; TRBD2 is a possible D gene (7 bases). The V gene lost 7 bases and the J gene lost 2 bases, with 19 bases spanning the gap. CDR3 size: 16 residues. The germline gives CDR1 LNHDA, CDR2 SQIVND (reference sequence).

This clone was recorded once. The gene calls are TRBV27 and TRBJ2-2; D unresolved. CDR3 size: 15 residues. Per the germline V gene, CDR1 is MNHEY and CDR2 is SMNVEV (reference sequence). Trimming took off 4 bases at V and 0 bases at J, with 9 bases between the two ends. CDR3 in DNA: TGTGCCAGCAGTTCGACGGTAACGAACACCGGGGAGCTGTTTTTT. The encoded protein is CASSSTVTNTGELFF.

The chain combines TRBV4-1 with TRBJ2-5, with 9 bases matching TRBD1. With 3 bases clipped from V and 5 bases from J, the junction kept 13 bases outside the gene matches. CDR1 is MGHRA, CDR2 YSYEKL, per germline. The CDR3 extends over 17 amino acids. CDR3 amino acids: CASSQLPGQGAEETQYF. CDR3 nucleotide sequence: TGCGCCAGCAGCCAGTTGCCGGGACAGGGTGCGGAGGAGACCCAGTACTTC.

V gene TRBV7-8 combines with J gene TRBJ2-3, with 16 nucleotides matching TRBD2. The CDR3 has 18 amino acids. V trimming: 1 base; J trimming: 1 base; junction bases outside the gene matches: 2. Germline CDR1 SGHVS, CDR2 FQNEAQ. In DNA form, the CDR3 reads TGTGCCAGCAGCTTAGGGGGACTAGCGGGAGGGGGCACAGATACGCAGTATTTT. It translates to CASSLGGLAGGGTDTQYF.

The chain carries TRBV4-2 and TRBJ2-7; 13 bases align to TRBD2. The CDR3 is 19 amino acids. From germline, CDR1 is LGHNA and CDR2 YNFKEQ. V dropped 4 bases and J dropped 7; count of bases not matched to a gene: 19. The CDR3 spells CASSLGTGLAGESGREQYF. The CDR3 DNA sequence: TGTGCCAGCAGCCTAGGCACCGGACTAGCGGGAGAATCGGGGAGAGAGCAGTACTTC.

This chain connects TRBV27 to TRBJ2-7, with TRBD2 matching 9 bases. V trimming: 1 base; J trimming: 5 bases; junction bases outside the gene matches: 6. Germline lookup yields CDR1 MNHEY and CDR2 SMNVEV (reference sequence). The CDR3 totals 15 residues. The CDR3 here is CASSLWTSARHEQYF. In nucleotides, the CDR3 is TGTGCCAGCAGTTTATGGACTAGCGCCAGGCACGAGCAGTACTTC.

The chain recombines TRBV28 with TRBJ2-5; 11 bases are a match to TRBD2. Germline-derived CDR1 and CDR2 are MDHEN and SYDVKM. CDR3 length equals 17 residues. J was trimmed by 4 bases and V by 3 bases; bases with no gene match: 10. The CDR3 sequence: CASSFVAGGQRAETQYF. The CDR3 DNA is TGTGCCAGCAGTTTCGTAGCGGGAGGGCAAAGGGCAGAGACCCAGTACTTC. The whole variable domain, remainder taken from reference TRBV28 and TRBJ2-5, is DVKVTQSSRYLVKRTGEKVFLECVQDMDHENMFWYRQDPGLGLRLIYFSYDVKMKEKGDIPEGYSVSREKKERFSLILESASTNQTSMYLCASSFVAGGQRAETQYFGPGTRLLVL.

This clone was seen a single time. The rearrangement links TRBV15 to TRBJ2-1, with D unclear. CDR1 LNHNV and CDR2 YYDKDF come from the germline V gene (reference sequence). The CDR3 runs to 15 residues. Deletions cut 1 base from V and 1 base from J, with 8 bases between. The CDR3 sequence is CATSRGVVSYNEQFF. For the CDR3, the DNA is TGTGCCACCAGCAGAGGAGTTGTGTCCTACAATGAGCAGTTCTTC.

This sequence joins TRBV4-1 and TRBJ2-2; 10 positions agree with TRBD1. Germline assignment: CDR1 MGHRA and CDR2 YSYEKL. The CDR3 length is 16 residues. Trimming cost V 1 base and J 4 bases; bases outside gene matches: 3. Here the CDR3 DNA reads TGCGCCAGCAGCCAAGTGGGGACAGGGGTCACCGGGGAGCTGTTTTTT. Amino acids: CASSQVGTGVTGELFF.

The V and J genes are TRBV5-4 and TRBJ2-3; tentatively, D is TRBD2 (6 bases). Germline assignment: CDR1 SGHNT and CDR2 YYREEE (reference sequence). Trimming shortened V by 0 bases and J by 2 bases, and 10 bases separated the two germline ends. The CDR3 loop spans 15 amino acids. The CDR3, as DNA: TGTGCCAGCAGCTTGGTGCGGGGCCTCACAGATACGCAGTATTTT. This translates into CASSLVRGLTDTQYF.

The chain employs TRBV5-1 and TRBJ2-1, with 12 bases aligning to TRBD1. J was trimmed by 4 bases and V by 5 bases; bases with no gene match: 10. The CDR3 totals 17 residues. Per the germline V gene, CDR1 is SGHRS and CDR2 is YFSETQ. The CDR3 is CASRGGQGAHPYNEQFF. The CDR3 DNA is TGCGCCAGCAGGGGGGGACAGGGGGCGCACCCGTACAATGAGCAGTTCTTC.

The chain has TRBV4-1 and TRBJ1-2, with no clear D. Trimming shortened V by 1 base and J by 4 bases, and 10 bases separated the two germline ends. CDR1 MGHRA and CDR2 YSYEKL come from the germline V gene. The CDR3 extends over 14 amino acids. The CDR3 DNA follows: TGCGCCAGCAGCCAAGGGTCTGATCCCTATGGCTACACCTTC. Its translation: CASSQGSDPYGYTF.

The CDR3 region is CASMSTTQHF. CDR3 nucleotide sequence: TGTGCCAGTATGAGTACGACCCAGCATTTT. The chain is built from TRBV19 and TRBJ1-5; no reliable D call. The germline V and J ends were trimmed by 7 bases and 11 bases, with 9 bases remaining between them. The germline gives CDR1 LNHDA, CDR2 SQIVND (reference sequence). CDR3 length: 10 residues.

V gene TRBV11-2 combines with J gene TRBJ2-2; no firm D call. Trimming took 5 bases from V and 6 from J, leaving 10 bases between them. CDR1 and CDR2 from the germline V gene are SGHAT and FQNNGV. The CDR3 runs 13 residues. In DNA form, the CDR3 reads TGTGCCAGCAGCCCCCCTCTAGCCGGGGAGCTGTTTTTT. This encodes CASSPPLAGELFF.

This rearrangement joins TRBV10-3 to TRBJ2-7; D ambiguous. Trimming shortened V by 3 bases and J by 5 bases, and 20 bases separated the two germline ends. Germline loops: CDR1 ENHRY, CDR2 SYGVKD. This CDR3 is built from 16 residues. For the CDR3, the DNA is TGTGCCATCAGTGATACCATTCACCGGGCGTCTGACGAGCAGTACTTC. Translation gives CAISDTIHRASDEQYF.